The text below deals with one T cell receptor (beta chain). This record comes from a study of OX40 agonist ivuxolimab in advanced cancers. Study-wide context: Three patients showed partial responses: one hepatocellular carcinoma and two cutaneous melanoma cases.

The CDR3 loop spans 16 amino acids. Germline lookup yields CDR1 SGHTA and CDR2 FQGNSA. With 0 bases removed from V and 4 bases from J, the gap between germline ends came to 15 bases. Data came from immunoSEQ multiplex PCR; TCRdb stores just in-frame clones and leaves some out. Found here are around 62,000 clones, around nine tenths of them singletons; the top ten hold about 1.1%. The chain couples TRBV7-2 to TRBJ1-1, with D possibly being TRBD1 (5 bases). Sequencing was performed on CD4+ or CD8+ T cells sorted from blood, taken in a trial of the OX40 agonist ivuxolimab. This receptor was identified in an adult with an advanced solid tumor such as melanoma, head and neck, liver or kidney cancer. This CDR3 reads CASSLAGTSEGTEAFF. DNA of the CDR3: TGTGCCAGCAGCTTAGCGGGGACCTCCGAGGGCACTGAAGCTTTCTTT.